The table lists the clone carrying this T cell receptor (beta chain) with many counts. This record comes from a study of early T cells in non-severe SARS-CoV-2 infection. One entry per CDR3 protein results from TCRdb running MiXCR on the 5' RACE reads. The data show 97,000 or so distinct CDR3 sequences, less than 15% seen once. Sequenced input: whole blood. This receptor was taken from an adult who was a healthcare worker with PCR-confirmed SARS-CoV-2 infection or an uninfected control (not recorded which).

CDR3 nucleotide sequence: TGTGCCATCAGTGCTGACACCTCCCAAGAGACCCAGTACTTC. Encoded protein: CAISADTSQETQYF. The chain carries TRBV10-3 and TRBJ2-5; no clear D gene. This CDR3 contains 14 residues. CDR1 and CDR2 (germline): ENHRY, SYGVKD. Trimming left V 4 bases short and J 1 base short, with 10 bases between.